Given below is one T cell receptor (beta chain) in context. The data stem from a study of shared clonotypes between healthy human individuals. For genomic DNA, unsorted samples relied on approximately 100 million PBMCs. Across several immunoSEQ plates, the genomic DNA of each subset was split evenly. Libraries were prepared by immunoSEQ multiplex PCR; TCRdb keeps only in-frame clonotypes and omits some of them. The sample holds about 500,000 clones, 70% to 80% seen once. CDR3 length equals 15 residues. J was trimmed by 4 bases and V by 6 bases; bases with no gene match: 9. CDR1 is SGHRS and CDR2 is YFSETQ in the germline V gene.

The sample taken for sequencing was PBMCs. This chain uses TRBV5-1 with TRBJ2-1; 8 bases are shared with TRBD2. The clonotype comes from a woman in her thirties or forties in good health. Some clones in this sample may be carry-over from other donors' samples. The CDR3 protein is CASKLAAGTYNEQFF. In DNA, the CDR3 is TGCGCCAGCAAACTAGCGGCTGGAACTTACAATGAGCAGTTCTTC.